Listed below are T cell receptor beta chains from one sample, sequenced in a study of CDR3 diversity in severe acne. TCRdb independently ran MiXCR on the PCR reads; one entry per CDR3 protein. Of tens of thousands of distinct CDR3 sequences listed, under 55% are singletons. The specimen was blood. The receptor set was obtained from a male donor with severe acne vulgaris. Both conserved end residues are part of each CDR3. The D gene is left open where the match is weak. Rows may omit the clone size; those that give it use once, few, many or a size class.

>TRBJ2-3|12|-|TRBV6-6|many
TGTGCCAGCAGGCCCGGCACAGATACGCAGTATTTT
CASRPGTDTQYF
>TRBJ2-5|12|-|TRBV7-9|many
TGTGCCAGCAGCTTACTCGGAGAGACCCAGTACTTC
CASSLLGETQYF
>TRBJ2-7|14|TRBD1|TRBV15|-
TGTGCCACCAGCAGGGACGGGACAGTCTACGAGCAGTACTTC
CATSRDGTVYEQYF
>TRBJ2-1|20|-|TRBV5-1|-
TGCGCCAGCGGCCCGTGTGACCAATGGGAGTTCCGATGGTCCTACAATGAGCAGTTCTTC
CASGPCDQWEFRWSYNEQFF
>TRBJ2-7|12|TRBD2|TRBV24-1|many
TGTGCCACCAGTACTAGCGGCTACGAGCAGTACTTC
CATSTSGYEQYF
>TRBJ2-4|16|-|TRBV20-1|-
TGCAGTGCTGGATCCCCGAACACCGGGTTTGTCAACATTCAGTACTTC
CSAGSPNTGFVNIQYF
>TRBJ1-1|14|-|TRBV29-1|-
TGCAGCGTTGTTTCGGGGGGCGCTGGTACTGAAGCTTTCTTT
CSVVSGGAGTEAFF
>TRBJ1-6|12|-|TRBV10-1|-
TGCGCCAGCACCGACAGGTTTTCACCCCCCCACTTC
CASTDRFSPPHF
>TRBJ2-3|12|TRBD2|TRBV20-1|many
TGCAGTGCAACGGGACTAGCGGATACGCAGTATTTT
CSATGLADTQYF
>TRBJ1-4|15|TRBD1|TRBV7-8|-
TGTGCCAGCAGCTTAGCGGACAGGCGTAATGAAAAACTGTTTTTT
CASSLADRRNEKLFF
>TRBJ2-7|15|-|TRBV18|-
TGTGCCAGCTCACCACCTTCAGTTGAGTCTTACGAGCAGTACTTC
CASSPPSVESYEQYF
>TRBJ1-1|14|-|TRBV7-6|many
TGTGCCAGCAGCTTAGGATTGGGGGACACTGAAGCTTTCTTT
CASSLGLGDTEAFF
>TRBJ1-2|11|-|TRBV9|many
TGTGCCAGCAGCGTAGGGTATGGCTACACCTTC
CASSVGYGYTF
>TRBJ1-1|16|TRBD1|TRBV2|few
TGTGCCAGCAGGGCCGGGACAGGGTTCGTGAACACTGAAGCTTTCTTT
CASRAGTGFVNTEAFF
>TRBJ2-1|17|-|TRBV9|-
TGTGCCAGCAGCGGACGGGATGGGGCCCACTCCTACAATGAGCAGTTCTTC
CASSGRDGAHSYNEQFF
>TRBJ2-3|15|-|TRBV10-3|many
TGTGCCATCAGTCTCGGACAGATACCCACAGATACGCAGTATTTT
CAISLGQIPTDTQYF